The rows below give T cell receptor beta chains drawn from one sample of a study of beta chain features in type 1 diabetes. The table came from immunoSEQ multiplex PCR; TCRdb's copy has only in-frame clones and leaves some out. In the table there are about 260,000 clones, approximately 20% of which are singletons. The sequenced sample consisted of naive CD4+ T cells from blood. These receptor sequences come from a woman in her 40s with type 1 diabetes. Each CDR3 is given with its conserved first and last residue. Each record gives: V gene, clone size, D gene, J gene, CDR3 protein, CDR3 DNA. A D gene is named only where the DNA matches it firmly. Some rows have no size entry. The others give once, few or many, or a class for an expanded clone.

V gene: TRBV5-1; clone size: -; D gene: -; J gene: TRBJ1-1; CDR3 protein: CASSSANGLPEAFF; CDR3 DNA: TGCGCCAGCAGCTCGGCGAATGGACTCCCAGAAGCTTTCTTT
V gene: TRBV28; clone size: few; D gene: -; J gene: TRBJ1-2; CDR3 protein: CASRGHGYTF; CDR3 DNA: TGTGCCAGCAGGGGCCATGGCTACACCTTC
V gene: TRBV9; clone size: few; D gene: TRBD2; J gene: TRBJ2-7; CDR3 protein: CASSVLAGSGEQYF; CDR3 DNA: TGTGCCAGCAGCGTACTAGCGGGATCGGGGGAGCAGTACTTC
V gene: TRBV25-1; clone size: few; D gene: TRBD2; J gene: TRBJ2-1; CDR3 protein: CASRMGGVGHNEQFF; CDR3 DNA: TGTGCCAGCAGAATGGGGGGGGTGGGCCACAATGAGCAGTTCTTC
V gene: TRBV12-5; clone size: few; D gene: -; J gene: TRBJ2-1; CDR3 protein: CASGLGREQFF; CDR3 DNA: TGTGCTAGTGGTTTGGGCAGGGAGCAGTTCTTC
V gene: TRBV4-3; clone size: -; D gene: -; J gene: TRBJ1-2; CDR3 protein: CASSQDRTYGYTF; CDR3 DNA: TGCGCCAGCAGCCAAGACAGAACCTATGGCTACACCTTC
V gene: TRBV9; clone size: few; D gene: TRBD2; J gene: TRBJ2-1; CDR3 protein: CASSVDPSGRNEQFF; CDR3 DNA: TGTGCCAGCAGCGTAGACCCTAGCGGGAGAAATGAGCAGTTCTTC
V gene: TRBV6-5; clone size: -; D gene: -; J gene: TRBJ1-4; CDR3 protein: CASSREGATNEKLFF; CDR3 DNA: TGTGCCAGCAGTCGGGAGGGCGCAACTAATGAAAAACTGTTTTTT
V gene: TRBV6-5; clone size: -; D gene: -; J gene: TRBJ2-5; CDR3 protein: CASSYQSGTQYF; CDR3 DNA: TGTGCCAGCAGTTATCAATCCGGGACCCAGTACTTC
V gene: TRBV6-6; clone size: -; D gene: -; J gene: TRBJ2-5; CDR3 protein: CASSGPPEDETQYF; CDR3 DNA: TGTGCCAGCAGTGGACCCCCGGAGGACGAGACCCAGTACTTC
V gene: TRBV2; clone size: few; D gene: TRBD2; J gene: TRBJ2-1; CDR3 protein: CASSKTSGSYNEQFF; CDR3 DNA: TGTGCCAGCAGTAAGACTAGCGGCTCCTACAATGAGCAGTTCTTC
V gene: TRBV7-8; clone size: few; D gene: TRBD2; J gene: TRBJ2-5; CDR3 protein: CASSSGLAGYLTQYF; CDR3 DNA: TGTGCCAGCAGCTCCGGACTAGCGGGGTACCTTACCCAGTACTTC
V gene: TRBV5-1; clone size: few; D gene: -; J gene: TRBJ1-5; CDR3 protein: CASSLMPGSYQPQHF; CDR3 DNA: TGCGCCAGCAGCTTGATGCCAGGGTCCTATCAGCCCCAGCATTTT
V gene: TRBV5-1; clone size: -; D gene: TRBD1; J gene: TRBJ1-1; CDR3 protein: CASSTGGRAEAFF; CDR3 DNA: TGCGCCAGCAGTACAGGGGGGCGTGCAGAAGCTTTCTTT
V gene: TRBV4-1; clone size: few; D gene: -; J gene: TRBJ2-5; CDR3 protein: CASSQIRGQETQYF; CDR3 DNA: TGCGCCAGCAGCCAAATCCGAGGTCAAGAGACCCAGTACTTC
V gene: TRBV28; clone size: few; D gene: TRBD1; J gene: TRBJ2-7; CDR3 protein: CASSSSGTGRDYEQYF; CDR3 DNA: TGTGCCAGCAGTTCATCCGGGACAGGGAGAGACTACGAGCAGTACTTC
V gene: TRBV2; clone size: -; D gene: -; J gene: TRBJ2-2; CDR3 protein: CASSLVGAANTGELFF; CDR3 DNA: TGTGCCAGCAGCCTGGTGGGGGCTGCGAACACCGGGGAGCTGTTTTTT
V gene: TRBV28; clone size: -; D gene: -; J gene: TRBJ2-7; CDR3 protein: CASSLLQVGADEQYF; CDR3 DNA: TGTGCCAGCAGTTTATTACAGGTTGGGGCGGACGAGCAGTACTTC
V gene: TRBV5-4; clone size: -; D gene: TRBD1; J gene: TRBJ1-1; CDR3 protein: CASSPTDRAAEAFF; CDR3 DNA: TGTGCCAGCAGCCCCACAGACAGGGCCGCTGAAGCTTTCTTT
V gene: TRBV28; clone size: -; D gene: TRBD2; J gene: TRBJ2-1; CDR3 protein: CASSVQRGSYNEQFF; CDR3 DNA: TGTGCCAGCAGTGTCCAGCGGGGGAGCTACAATGAGCAGTTCTTC
V gene: TRBV25-1; clone size: -; D gene: -; J gene: TRBJ2-3; CDR3 protein: CASSDREGADTQYF; CDR3 DNA: TGTGCCAGCAGTGATCGCGAGGGGGCAGATACGCAGTATTTT
V gene: TRBV15; clone size: -; D gene: TRBD2; J gene: TRBJ2-1; CDR3 protein: CATSVSGSRGNEQFF; CDR3 DNA: TGTGCCACCAGCGTAAGCGGGAGTCGAGGGAATGAGCAGTTCTTC
V gene: TRBV30; clone size: -; D gene: -; J gene: TRBJ1-1; CDR3 protein: CAWSGGPMNTEAFF; CDR3 DNA: TGTGCCTGGAGCGGCGGTCCCATGAACACTGAAGCTTTCTTT
V gene: TRBV4-3; clone size: few; D gene: TRBD1; J gene: TRBJ1-2; CDR3 protein: CASSQMSGTDLGYTF; CDR3 DNA: TGCGCCAGCAGCCAAATGTCCGGGACAGACTTAGGCTACACCTTC
V gene: TRBV9; clone size: -; D gene: TRBD1; J gene: TRBJ2-3; CDR3 protein: CASSVGTGFSTDTQYF; CDR3 DNA: TGTGCCAGCAGCGTAGGGACAGGGTTTAGCACAGATACGCAGTATTTT
V gene: TRBV18; clone size: -; D gene: -; J gene: TRBJ1-5; CDR3 protein: CASSRGDNQPQHF; CDR3 DNA: TGTGCCAGCTCCAGGGGAGACAATCAGCCCCAGCATTTT
V gene: TRBV18; clone size: -; D gene: -; J gene: TRBJ1-1; CDR3 protein: CASSDKVGTEAFF; CDR3 DNA: TGTGCCAGCTCGGACAAAGTAGGGACTGAAGCTTTCTTT
V gene: TRBV4-3; clone size: few; D gene: -; J gene: TRBJ2-3; CDR3 protein: CASSQEQDSTDTQYF; CDR3 DNA: TGCGCCAGCAGCCAAGAACAGGACAGCACAGATACGCAGTATTTT
V gene: TRBV2; clone size: -; D gene: -; J gene: TRBJ2-5; CDR3 protein: CASRLGTQYF; CDR3 DNA: TGTGCCAGCAGGCTCGGGACCCAGTACTTC
V gene: TRBV25-1; clone size: -; D gene: -; J gene: TRBJ1-4; CDR3 protein: CASSESVKLFF; CDR3 DNA: TGTGCCAGCAGTGAATCAGTGAAACTGTTTTTT
V gene: TRBV7-3; clone size: -; D gene: -; J gene: TRBJ2-5; CDR3 protein: CASSLSGAGETQYF; CDR3 DNA: TGTGCCAGCAGCTTATCAGGGGCAGGAGAGACCCAGTACTTC
V gene: TRBV9; clone size: few; D gene: TRBD2; J gene: TRBJ2-7; CDR3 protein: CASSPRDYTYEQYF; CDR3 DNA: TGTGCCAGCAGCCCCCGGGACTACACCTACGAGCAGTACTTC
V gene: TRBV5-4; clone size: -; D gene: TRBD1; J gene: TRBJ1-1; CDR3 protein: CASSSPGQGNTEAFF; CDR3 DNA: TGTGCCAGCAGCTCCCCCGGACAGGGGAACACTGAAGCTTTCTTT
V gene: TRBV29-1; clone size: -; D gene: -; J gene: TRBJ1-1; CDR3 protein: CSVSRDNRDTEAFF; CDR3 DNA: TGCAGCGTGAGCCGGGACAACAGGGACACTGAAGCTTTCTTT
V gene: TRBV9; clone size: -; D gene: -; J gene: TRBJ2-2; CDR3 protein: CASSVGSSPTGELFF; CDR3 DNA: TGTGCCAGCAGCGTAGGCTCTAGCCCCACCGGGGAGCTGTTTTTT
V gene: TRBV9; clone size: -; D gene: -; J gene: TRBJ2-7; CDR3 protein: CASSVSPSYEQYF; CDR3 DNA: TGTGCCAGCAGCGTAAGCCCCTCCTACGAGCAGTACTTC